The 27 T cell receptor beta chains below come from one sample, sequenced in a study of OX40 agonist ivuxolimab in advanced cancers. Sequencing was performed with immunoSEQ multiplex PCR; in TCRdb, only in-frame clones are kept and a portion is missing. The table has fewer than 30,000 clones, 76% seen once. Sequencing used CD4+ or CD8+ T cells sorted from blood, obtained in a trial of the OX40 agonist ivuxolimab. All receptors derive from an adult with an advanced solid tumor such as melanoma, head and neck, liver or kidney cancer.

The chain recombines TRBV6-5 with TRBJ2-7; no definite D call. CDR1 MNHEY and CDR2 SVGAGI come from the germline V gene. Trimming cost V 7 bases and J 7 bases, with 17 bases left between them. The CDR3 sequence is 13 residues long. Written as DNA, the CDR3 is TGTGCCAGCAATTTACAAAGGCCCCGTGAGCAGTACTTC. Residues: CASNLQRPREQYF.

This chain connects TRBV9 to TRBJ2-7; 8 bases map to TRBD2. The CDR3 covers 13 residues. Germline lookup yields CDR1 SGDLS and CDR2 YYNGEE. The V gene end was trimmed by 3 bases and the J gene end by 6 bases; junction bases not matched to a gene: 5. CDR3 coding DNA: TGTGCCAGCAGCGCGGGGGGGCTGATCGAGCAGTACTTC. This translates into CASSAGGLIEQYF.

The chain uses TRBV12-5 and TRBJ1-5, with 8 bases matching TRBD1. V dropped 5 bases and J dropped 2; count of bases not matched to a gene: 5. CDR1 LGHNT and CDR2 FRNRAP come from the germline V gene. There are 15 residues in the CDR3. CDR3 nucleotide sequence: TGTGCTAGTGGTCAGGACAGGGTCGGCAATCAGCCCCAGCATTTT. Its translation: CASGQDRVGNQPQHF.

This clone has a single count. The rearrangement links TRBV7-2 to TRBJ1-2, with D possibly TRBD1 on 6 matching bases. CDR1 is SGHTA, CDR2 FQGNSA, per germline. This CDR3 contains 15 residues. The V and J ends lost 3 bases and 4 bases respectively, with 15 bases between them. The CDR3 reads CASSFRGDPAYGYTF. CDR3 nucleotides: TGTGCCAGCAGCTTTAGGGGGGATCCTGCCTATGGCTACACCTTC.

The CDR3 sequence is CATFGTIGNTIYF. The CDR3 DNA reads as TGTGCCACCTTTGGGACCATTGGAAACACCATATATTTT. The V and J genes are TRBV6-5 and TRBJ1-3, with D maybe TRBD1 (5 bases). V was trimmed by 10 bases and J by 3 bases, leaving 13 bases between them. The CDR3 is made up of 13 amino acids. The germline gives CDR1 MNHEY, CDR2 SVGAGI.

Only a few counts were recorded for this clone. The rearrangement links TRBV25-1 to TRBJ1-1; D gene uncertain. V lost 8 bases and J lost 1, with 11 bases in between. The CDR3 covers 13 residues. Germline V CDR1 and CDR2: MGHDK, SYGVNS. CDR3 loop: CASDQEKNTEAFF. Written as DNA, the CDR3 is TGTGCCAGCGATCAAGAAAAGAACACTGAAGCTTTCTTT.

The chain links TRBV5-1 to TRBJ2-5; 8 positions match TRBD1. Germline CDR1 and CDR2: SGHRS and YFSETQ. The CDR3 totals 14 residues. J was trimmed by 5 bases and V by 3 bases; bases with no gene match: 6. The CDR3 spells CASSSGQGRETQYF. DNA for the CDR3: TGCGCCAGCAGCTCTGGACAGGGACGGGAGACCCAGTACTTC.

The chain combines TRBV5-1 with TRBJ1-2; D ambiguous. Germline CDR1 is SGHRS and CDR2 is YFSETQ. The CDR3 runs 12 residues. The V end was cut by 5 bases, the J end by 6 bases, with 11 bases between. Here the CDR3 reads CASRKGPDGYTF. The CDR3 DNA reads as TGCGCCAGCAGAAAAGGCCCCGATGGCTACACCTTC.

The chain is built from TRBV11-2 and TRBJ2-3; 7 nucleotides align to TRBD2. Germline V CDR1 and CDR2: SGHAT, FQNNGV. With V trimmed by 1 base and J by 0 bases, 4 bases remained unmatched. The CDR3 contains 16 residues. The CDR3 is CASSLVAGVSTDTQYF. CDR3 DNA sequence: TGTGCCAGCAGCTTAGTGGCGGGGGTCAGCACAGATACGCAGTATTTT.

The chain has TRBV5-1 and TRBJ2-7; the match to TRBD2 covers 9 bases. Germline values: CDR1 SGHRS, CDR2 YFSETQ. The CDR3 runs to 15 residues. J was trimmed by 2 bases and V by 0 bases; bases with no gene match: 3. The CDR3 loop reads CASSLVAGATYEQYF. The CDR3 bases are TGCGCCAGCAGCTTGGTAGCGGGGGCGACCTACGAGCAGTACTTC. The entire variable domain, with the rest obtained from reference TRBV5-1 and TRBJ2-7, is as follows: KAGVTQTPRYLIKTRGQQVTLSCSPISGHRSVSWYQQTPGQGLQFLFEYFSETQRNKGNFPGRFSGRQFSNSRSEMNVSTLELGDSALYLCASSLVAGATYEQYFGPGTRLTVT.

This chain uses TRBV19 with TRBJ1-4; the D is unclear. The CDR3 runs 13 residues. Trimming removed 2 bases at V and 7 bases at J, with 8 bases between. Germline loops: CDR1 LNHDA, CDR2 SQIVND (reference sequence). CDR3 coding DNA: TGTGCCAGTAGTATAAGGTTCGCTGAAAAACTGTTTTTT. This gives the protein CASSIRFAEKLFF.

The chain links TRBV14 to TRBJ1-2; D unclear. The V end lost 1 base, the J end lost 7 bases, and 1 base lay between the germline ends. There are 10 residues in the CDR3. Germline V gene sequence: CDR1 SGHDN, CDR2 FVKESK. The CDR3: CASSQGGYTF. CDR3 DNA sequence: TGTGCCAGCAGCCAAGGTGGCTACACCTTC.

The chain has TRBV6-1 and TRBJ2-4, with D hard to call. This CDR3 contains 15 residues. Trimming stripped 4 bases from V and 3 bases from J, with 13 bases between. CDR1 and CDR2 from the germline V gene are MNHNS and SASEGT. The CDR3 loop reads CASSAKSLGKNIQYF. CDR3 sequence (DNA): TGTGCCAGCAGTGCCAAGTCTTTAGGCAAAAACATTCAGTACTTC.

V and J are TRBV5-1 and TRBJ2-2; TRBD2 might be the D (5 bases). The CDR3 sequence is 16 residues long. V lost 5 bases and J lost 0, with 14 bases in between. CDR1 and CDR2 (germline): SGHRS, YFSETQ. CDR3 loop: CASRPAGVPNTGELFF. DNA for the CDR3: TGCGCCAGCAGACCCGCCGGGGTCCCGAACACCGGGGAGCTGTTTTTT.

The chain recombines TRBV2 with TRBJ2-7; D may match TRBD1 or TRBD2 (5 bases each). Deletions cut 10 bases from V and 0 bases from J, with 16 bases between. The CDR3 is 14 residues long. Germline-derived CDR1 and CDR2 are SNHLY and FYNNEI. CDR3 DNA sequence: TGTGCCACCCACCGCGCAGGGAGCTCCTACGAGCAGTACTTC. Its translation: CATHRAGSSYEQYF. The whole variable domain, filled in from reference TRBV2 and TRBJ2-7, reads EPEVTQTPSHQVTQMGQEVILRCVPISNHLYFYWYRQILGQKVEFLVSFYNNEISEKSEIFDDQFSVERPDGSNFTLKIRSTKLEDSAMYFCATHRAGSSYEQYFGPGTRLTVT.

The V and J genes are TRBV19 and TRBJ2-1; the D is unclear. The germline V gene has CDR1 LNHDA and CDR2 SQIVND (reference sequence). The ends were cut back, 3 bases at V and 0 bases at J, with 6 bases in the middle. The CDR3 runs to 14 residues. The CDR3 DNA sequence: TGTGCCAGTAGTATCTTGAGCTCCTACAATGAGCAGTTCTTC. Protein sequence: CASSILSSYNEQFF. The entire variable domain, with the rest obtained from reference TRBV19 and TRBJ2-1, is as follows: DGGITQSPKYLFRKEGQNVTLSCEQNLNHDAMYWYRQDPGQGLRLIYYSQIVNDFQKGDIAEGYSVSREKKESFPLTVTSAQKNPTAFYLCASSILSSYNEQFFGPGTRLTVL.

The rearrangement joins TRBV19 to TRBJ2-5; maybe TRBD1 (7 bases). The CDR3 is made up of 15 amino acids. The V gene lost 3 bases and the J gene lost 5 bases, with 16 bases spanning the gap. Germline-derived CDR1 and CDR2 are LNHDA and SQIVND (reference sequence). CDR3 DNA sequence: TGTGCCAGTAGTATCGGGGGCTCACAGGGGGAGACCCAGTACTTC. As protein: CASSIGGSQGETQYF. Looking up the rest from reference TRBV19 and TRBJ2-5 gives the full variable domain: DGGITQSPKYLFRKEGQNVTLSCEQNLNHDAMYWYRQDPGQGLRLIYYSQIVNDFQKGDIAEGYSVSREKKESFPLTVTSAQKNPTAFYLCASSIGGSQGETQYFGPGTRLLVL.

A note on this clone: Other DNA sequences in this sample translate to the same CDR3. The CDR3, as DNA: TGTGCCAGCAGCTTACGTCGGGTCCCTAACTATGGCTACACCTTC. This encodes CASSLRRVPNYGYTF. This chain uses TRBV13 with TRBJ1-2; no clear D gene. This CDR3 comprises 15 residues. V lost 2 bases, J lost 0 bases, and 10 bases lay in between. Germline assignment: CDR1 PRHDT and CDR2 FYEKMQ (reference sequence).

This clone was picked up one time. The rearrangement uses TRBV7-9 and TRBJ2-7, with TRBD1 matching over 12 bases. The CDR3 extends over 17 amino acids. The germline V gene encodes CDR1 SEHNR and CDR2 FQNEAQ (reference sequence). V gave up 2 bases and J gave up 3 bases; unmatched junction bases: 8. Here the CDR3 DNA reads TGTGCCAGCAGCTTAATGGGTGGGACAGGGGGCGTCTACGAGCAGTACTTC. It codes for CASSLMGGTGGVYEQYF.

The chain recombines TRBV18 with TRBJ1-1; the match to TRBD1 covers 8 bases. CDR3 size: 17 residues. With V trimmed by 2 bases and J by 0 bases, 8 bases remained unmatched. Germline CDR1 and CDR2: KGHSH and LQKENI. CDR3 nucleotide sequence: TGTGCCAGCTCACCAAGGGACAGGACTGATATGAACACTGAAGCTTTCTTT. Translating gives CASSPRDRTDMNTEAFF.

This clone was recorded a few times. CDR3: CAGGREGEAFF. DNA for the CDR3: TGTGCCGGGGGCAGGGAGGGTGAAGCTTTCTTT. The chain is built from TRBV6-6 and TRBJ1-1; weak D call: TRBD1 (6 bases). V gave up 11 bases and J gave up 7 bases, with 14 bases separating them. Germline V gives CDR1 MNHNY, CDR2 SVGAGI (reference sequence). The CDR3 length is 11 residues.

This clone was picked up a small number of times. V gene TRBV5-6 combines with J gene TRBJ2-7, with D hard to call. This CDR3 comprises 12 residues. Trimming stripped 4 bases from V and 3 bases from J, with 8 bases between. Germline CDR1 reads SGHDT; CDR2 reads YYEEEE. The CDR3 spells CASSGDGYEQYF. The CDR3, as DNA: TGTGCCAGCAGCGGCGATGGCTACGAGCAGTACTTC.

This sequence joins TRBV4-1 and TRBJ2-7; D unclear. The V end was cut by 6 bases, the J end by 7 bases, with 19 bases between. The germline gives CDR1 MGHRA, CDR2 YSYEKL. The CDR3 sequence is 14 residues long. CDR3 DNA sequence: TGCGCCAGCAGTCCCTTAGAGAGAATTGGGGAGCAGTACTTC. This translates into CASSPLERIGEQYF.

Here the CDR3 reads CASSVATGGGRKDTQYF. CDR3 DNA: TGTGCCAGCAGCGTTGCAACAGGGGGCGGTCGCAAAGATACGCAGTATTTT. J is TRBJ2-3 and V is TRBV9, with 9 bases fitting TRBD1. There are 17 residues in the CDR3. With V trimmed by 2 bases and J by 5 bases, 12 bases remained unmatched. Per germline, CDR1 SGDLS and CDR2 YYNGEE.

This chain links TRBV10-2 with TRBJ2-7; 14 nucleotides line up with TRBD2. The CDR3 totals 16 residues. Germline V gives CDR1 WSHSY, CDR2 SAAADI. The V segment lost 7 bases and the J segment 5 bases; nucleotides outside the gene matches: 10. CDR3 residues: CASNGLAGGVSHEQYF. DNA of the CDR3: TGCGCCAGCAATGGACTAGCGGGGGGAGTTTCCCACGAGCAGTACTTC.

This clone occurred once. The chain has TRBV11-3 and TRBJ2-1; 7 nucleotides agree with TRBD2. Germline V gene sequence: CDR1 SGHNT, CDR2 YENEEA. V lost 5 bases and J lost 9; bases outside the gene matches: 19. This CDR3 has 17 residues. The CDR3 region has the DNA TGTGCCAGCAGCCCCCGGGAAGGCGGGGGAAAAAGGATTGAGCAGTTCTTC. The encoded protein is CASSPREGGGKRIEQFF.

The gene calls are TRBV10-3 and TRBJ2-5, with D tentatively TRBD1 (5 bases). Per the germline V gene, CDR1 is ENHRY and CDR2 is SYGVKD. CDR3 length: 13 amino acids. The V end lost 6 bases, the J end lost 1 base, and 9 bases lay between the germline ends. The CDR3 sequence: CAIRRQSQETQYF. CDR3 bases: TGTGCCATCAGAAGACAGAGCCAAGAGACCCAGTACTTC.